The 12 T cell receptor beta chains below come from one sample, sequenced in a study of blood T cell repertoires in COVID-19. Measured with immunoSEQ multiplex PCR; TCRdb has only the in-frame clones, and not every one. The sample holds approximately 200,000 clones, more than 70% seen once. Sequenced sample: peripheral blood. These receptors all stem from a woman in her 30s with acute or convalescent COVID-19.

Here the CDR3 DNA reads TGTGCCACTCGGGTCCGGGACTATTACAATGAGCAGTTCTTC. Protein sequence: CATRVRDYYNEQFF. V gene TRBV6-5 combines with J gene TRBJ2-1; 7 bases map to TRBD2. CDR3 length equals 14 residues. Trimming cost V 10 bases and J 4 bases; bases outside gene matches: 10. The germline gives CDR1 MNHEY, CDR2 SVGAGI.

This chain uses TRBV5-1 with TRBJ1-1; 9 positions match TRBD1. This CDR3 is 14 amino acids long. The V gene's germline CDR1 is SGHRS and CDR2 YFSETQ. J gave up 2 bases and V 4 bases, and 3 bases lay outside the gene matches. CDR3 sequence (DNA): TGCGCCAGCAGCGGACAGGGGTTCAACACTGAAGCTTTCTTT. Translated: CASSGQGFNTEAFF.

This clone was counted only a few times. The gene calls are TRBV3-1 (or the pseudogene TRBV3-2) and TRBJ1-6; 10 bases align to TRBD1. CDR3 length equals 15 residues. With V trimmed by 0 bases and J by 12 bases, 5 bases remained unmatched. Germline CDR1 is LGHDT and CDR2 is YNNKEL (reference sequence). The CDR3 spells CASSQDWTGGRPLHF. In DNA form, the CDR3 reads TGTGCCAGCAGCCAAGATTGGACAGGGGGTAGACCCCTCCACTTT.

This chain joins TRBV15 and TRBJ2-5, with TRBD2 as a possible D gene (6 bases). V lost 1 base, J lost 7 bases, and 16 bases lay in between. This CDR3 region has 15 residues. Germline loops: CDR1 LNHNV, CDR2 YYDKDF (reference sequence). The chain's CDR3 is CATSRAKEGRGTQYF. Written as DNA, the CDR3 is TGTGCCACCAGCAGAGCGAAGGAGGGAAGGGGGACCCAGTACTTC.

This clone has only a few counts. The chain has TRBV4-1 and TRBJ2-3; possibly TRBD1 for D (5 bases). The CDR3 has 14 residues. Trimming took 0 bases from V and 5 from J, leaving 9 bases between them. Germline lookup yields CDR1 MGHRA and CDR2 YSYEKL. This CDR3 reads CASSQEEGVDTQYF. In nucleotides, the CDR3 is TGCGCCAGCAGCCAAGAAGAAGGGGTAGATACGCAGTATTTT.

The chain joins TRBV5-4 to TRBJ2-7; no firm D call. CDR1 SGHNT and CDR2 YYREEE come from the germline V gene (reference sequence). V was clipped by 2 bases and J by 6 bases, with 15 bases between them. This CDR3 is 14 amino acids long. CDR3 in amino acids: CASSFPDFRGEQYF. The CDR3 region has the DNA TGTGCCAGCAGCTTTCCGGATTTTCGCGGCGAGCAGTACTTC.

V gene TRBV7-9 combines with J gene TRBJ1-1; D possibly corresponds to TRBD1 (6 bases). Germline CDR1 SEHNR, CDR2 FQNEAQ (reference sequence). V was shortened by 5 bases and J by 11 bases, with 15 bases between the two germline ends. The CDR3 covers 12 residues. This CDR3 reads CASSRRTDGAFF. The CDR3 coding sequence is TGTGCCAGCAGCCGCAGGACAGACGGGGCTTTCTTT.

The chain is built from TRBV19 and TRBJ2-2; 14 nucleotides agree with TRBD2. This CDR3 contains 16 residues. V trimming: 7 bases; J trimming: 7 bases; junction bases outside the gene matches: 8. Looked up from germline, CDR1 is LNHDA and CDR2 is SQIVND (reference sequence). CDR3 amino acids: CASTPGLAGGSGELFF. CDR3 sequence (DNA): TGTGCCAGTACTCCCGGACTAGCGGGAGGTAGCGGGGAGCTGTTTTTT.

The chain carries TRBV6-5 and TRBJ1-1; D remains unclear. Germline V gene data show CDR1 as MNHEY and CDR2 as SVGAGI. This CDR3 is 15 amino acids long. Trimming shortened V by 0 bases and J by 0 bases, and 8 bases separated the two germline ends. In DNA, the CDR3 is TGTGCCAGCAGTTACTCGCGGGGTATGAACACTGAAGCTTTCTTT. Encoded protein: CASSYSRGMNTEAFF.

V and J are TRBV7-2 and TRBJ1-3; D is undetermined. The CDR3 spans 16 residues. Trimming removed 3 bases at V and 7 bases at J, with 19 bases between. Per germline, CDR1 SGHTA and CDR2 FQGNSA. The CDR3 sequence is CASSLRALPLGNTIYF. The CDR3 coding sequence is TGTGCCAGCAGCTTGAGAGCGCTTCCCCTTGGGAACACCATATATTTT.

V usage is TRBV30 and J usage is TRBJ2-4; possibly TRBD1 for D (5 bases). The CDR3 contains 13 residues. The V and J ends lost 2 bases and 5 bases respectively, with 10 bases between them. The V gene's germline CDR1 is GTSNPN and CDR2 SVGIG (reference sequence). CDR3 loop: CAWSQGTQNIQYF. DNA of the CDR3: TGTGCCTGGAGTCAGGGAACACAAAACATTCAGTACTTC.

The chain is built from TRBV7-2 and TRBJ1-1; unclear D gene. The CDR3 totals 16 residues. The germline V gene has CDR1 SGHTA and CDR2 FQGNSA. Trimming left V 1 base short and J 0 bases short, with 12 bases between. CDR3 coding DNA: TGTGCCAGCAGCTTAGACAGTTCGTTCATGAACACTGAAGCTTTCTTT. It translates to CASSLDSSFMNTEAFF.